These 13 T cell receptor beta chains were sequenced from one sample in a study of glioma-infiltrating T cells after dendritic cell vaccination. Only in-frame clones appear in the TCRdb table, and some are missing; sequencing was by immunoSEQ multiplex PCR. The repertoire consists of roughly 100,000 clones, with around 89% occurring once and the leading ten covering around 2.6%. Sample time point: after dendritic cell vaccination, including at tumor progression/relapse. This specimen was blood, taken after dendritic cell vaccination. These TCRs come from a human donor with glioblastoma.

This sequence joins TRBV5-5 and TRBJ2-2; 8 nucleotides align to TRBD1. V lost 6 bases and J lost 4; bases outside the gene matches: 8. The CDR3 sequence is 15 residues long. The germline CDR1 and CDR2 sequences are SGHKS and YYEKEE (reference sequence). CDR3 sequence reads: CASNSRTGLTGELFF. CDR3 coding DNA: TGTGCCAGCAATAGCCGGACAGGGCTCACCGGGGAGCTGTTTTTT.

The chain links TRBV5-1 to TRBJ2-7; maybe TRBD1 (6 bases). Trimming pared 0 bases from V and 5 bases from J, leaving 12 bases between. The CDR3 sequence is 14 residues long. Germline V gene lookup returns CDR1 SGHRS and CDR2 YFSETQ. This CDR3 reads CASSLDRASDEQYF. The CDR3 DNA sequence: TGCGCCAGCAGCTTGGACAGGGCTTCCGACGAGCAGTACTTC. The full variable domain, rest sourced from reference TRBV5-1 and TRBJ2-7, is KAGVTQTPRYLIKTRGQQVTLSCSPISGHRSVSWYQQTPGQGLQFLFEYFSETQRNKGNFPGRFSGRQFSNSRSEMNVSTLELGDSALYLCASSLDRASDEQYFGPGTRLTVT.

V usage is TRBV27 and J usage is TRBJ2-3, with D maybe TRBD2 (5 bases). Germline lookup yields CDR1 MNHEY and CDR2 SMNVEV (reference sequence). This CDR3 is built from 18 residues. With 6 bases removed from V and 4 bases from J, the gap between germline ends came to 26 bases. The CDR3 spells CASSLRPVATRVADTQYF. The CDR3 DNA is TGTGCCAGCAGCCTACGACCTGTAGCGACCCGAGTTGCAGATACGCAGTATTTT.

V usage is TRBV4-1 and J usage is TRBJ2-7; 16 bases are shared with TRBD2. The CDR3 is 16 residues long. V lost 3 bases to trimming and J lost 2 bases; unmatched junction nucleotides: 1. Germline CDR1 reads MGHRA; CDR2 reads YSYEKL. This CDR3 is CASSQGLAGGPYEQYF. The CDR3 DNA reads TGCGCCAGCAGCCAGGGACTAGCGGGGGGGCCCTACGAGCAGTACTTC.

The rearrangement joins TRBV19 to TRBJ2-4; TRBD1 might be the D (6 bases). From germline, CDR1 is LNHDA and CDR2 SQIVND (reference sequence). Trimming took off 5 bases at V and 2 bases at J, with 16 bases between the two ends. The CDR3 has 16 amino acids. The CDR3 is CASSARRQVTKNIQYF. CDR3 in DNA: TGTGCCAGTAGTGCCAGACGACAGGTAACCAAAAACATTCAGTACTTC. Complete variable domain (other parts from reference TRBV19 and TRBJ2-4): DGGITQSPKYLFRKEGQNVTLSCEQNLNHDAMYWYRQDPGQGLRLIYYSQIVNDFQKGDIAEGYSVSREKKESFPLTVTSAQKNPTAFYLCASSARRQVTKNIQYFGAGTRLSVL.

There are a few counts of this clone. V is TRBV19 and J is TRBJ2-7; TRBD1 matches 7 bases. CDR1 is LNHDA, CDR2 SQIVND, per germline (reference sequence). Germline trimming cut 4 bases from V and 0 bases from J; bases unmatched to any gene: 9. The CDR3 has 16 amino acids. The CDR3 reads CASSTHRGESSYEQYF. The CDR3, as DNA: TGTGCCAGTAGTACACACAGGGGCGAAAGCTCCTACGAGCAGTACTTC. The variable domain in full, with the rest retrieved from reference TRBV19 and TRBJ2-7, is DGGITQSPKYLFRKEGQNVTLSCEQNLNHDAMYWYRQDPGQGLRLIYYSQIVNDFQKGDIAEGYSVSREKKESFPLTVTSAQKNPTAFYLCASSTHRGESSYEQYFGPGTRLTVT.

Turning to this clone: In the same sample, other DNA sequences code for this CDR3. This chain uses TRBV9 with TRBJ1-1; D gene ambiguous. CDR1 and CDR2 (germline): SGDLS, YYNGEE. The CDR3 runs 13 residues. The V and J ends lost 4 bases and 4 bases respectively, with 11 bases between them. CDR3 sequence (DNA): TGTGCCAGCAGCCCGGGAGGGATCACTGAAGCTTTCTTT. Its translation: CASSPGGITEAFF.

The chain recombines TRBV19 with TRBJ1-5; D may be TRBD1 (6 bases). CDR3 length: 16 residues. Germline-derived CDR1 and CDR2 are LNHDA and SQIVND (reference sequence). V was clipped by 7 bases and J by 3 bases, with 19 bases between them. CDR3 DNA: TGTGCCAGTAATGGTGGCGCAGGGGACTACAATCAGCCCCAGCATTTT. Residues: CASNGGAGDYNQPQHF.

The sample holds one count of this clone. This sequence joins TRBV29-1 and TRBJ2-7; D perhaps matches TRBD2 (5 bases). The germline CDR1 and CDR2 sequences are SQVTM and ANQGSEA. V was trimmed by 1 base and J by 2 bases, leaving 9 bases between them. The CDR3 consists of 13 residues. The CDR3: CSVEAGWPYEQYF. The CDR3 bases are TGCAGCGTTGAAGCGGGGTGGCCCTACGAGCAGTACTTC.

The chain couples TRBV5-4 to TRBJ1-5, with D perhaps TRBD1 (5 bases). The CDR3 spans 15 residues. Germline loops: CDR1 SGHNT, CDR2 YYREEE (reference sequence). The V end was cut by 2 bases, the J end by 3 bases, with 12 bases between. Here the CDR3 DNA reads TGTGCCAGCAGCTTTTCGCGGGACGACAATCAGCCCCAGCATTTT. Translating it yields CASSFSRDDNQPQHF.

This clone was observed a single time. This chain connects TRBV14 to TRBJ2-7, with 7 bases aligning to TRBD1. V dropped 8 bases and J dropped 0; count of bases not matched to a gene: 1. The CDR3 length is 12 residues. The germline V gene encodes CDR1 SGHDN and CDR2 FVKESK. As DNA, the CDR3 is TGTGCCAGCCAGGGGGACTCCTACGAGCAGTACTTC. It codes for CASQGDSYEQYF.

This clone was observed once. V usage is TRBV19 and J usage is TRBJ2-7; 9 bases agree with TRBD1. V gave up 3 bases and J gave up 7 bases; unmatched junction bases: 7. The CDR3 has 14 amino acids. CDR1 is LNHDA and CDR2 is SQIVND in the germline V gene (reference sequence). The CDR3 sequence is CASSIDRGRREQYF. For the CDR3, the DNA is TGTGCCAGTAGTATTGACAGGGGGAGAAGAGAGCAGTACTTC.

The J gene is TRBJ1-2, the V gene TRBV6-1; no reliable D call. Germline V gene lookup returns CDR1 MNHNS and CDR2 SASEGT. V shed 1 base and J shed 7 bases, with 7 bases lying between them. The CDR3 totals 12 residues. The CDR3 loop reads CASSEDEGGYTF. The CDR3 DNA sequence: TGTGCCAGCAGTGAAGATGAGGGTGGCTACACCTTC.